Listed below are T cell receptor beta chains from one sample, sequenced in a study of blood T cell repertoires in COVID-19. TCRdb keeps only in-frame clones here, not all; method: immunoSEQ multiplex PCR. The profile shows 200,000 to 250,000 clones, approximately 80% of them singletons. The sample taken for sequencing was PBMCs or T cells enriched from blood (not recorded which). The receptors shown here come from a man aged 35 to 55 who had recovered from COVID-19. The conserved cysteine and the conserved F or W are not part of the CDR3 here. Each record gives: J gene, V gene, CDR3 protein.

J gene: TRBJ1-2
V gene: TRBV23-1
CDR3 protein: ASSPPRHRGRHGYT

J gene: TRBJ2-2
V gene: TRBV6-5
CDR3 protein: ASNRDWNTGELF

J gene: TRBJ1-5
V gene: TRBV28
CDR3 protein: ASQGRTNQPQH

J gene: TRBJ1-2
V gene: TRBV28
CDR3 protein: ASSLQGAHGYT

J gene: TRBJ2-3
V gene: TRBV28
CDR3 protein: ASSLFYGSTDTQY

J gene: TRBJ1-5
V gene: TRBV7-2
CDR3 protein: ASSPPGTGYQPQH

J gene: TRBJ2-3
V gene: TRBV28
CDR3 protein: ASSLSGRGGTDTQY

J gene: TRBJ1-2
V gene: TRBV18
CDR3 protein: ASSEPGQGKYGYT

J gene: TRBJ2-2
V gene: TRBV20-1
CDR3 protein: SATDGLAANTGELF

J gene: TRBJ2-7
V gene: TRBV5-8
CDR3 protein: ASSLLSADPYEQY

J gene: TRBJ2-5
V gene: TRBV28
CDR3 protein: ASRQGAKTRETQY

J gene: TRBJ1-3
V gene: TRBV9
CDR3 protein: ASSPPLNTIY

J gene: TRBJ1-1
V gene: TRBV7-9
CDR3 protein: ASSLEAGGASTEAF

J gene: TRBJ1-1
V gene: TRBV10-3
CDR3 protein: AIRPGGGTEAF

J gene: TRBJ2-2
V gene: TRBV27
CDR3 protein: ASTPSSGVGTGELF

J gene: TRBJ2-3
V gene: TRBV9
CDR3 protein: ASSVNYKGGTDTQY

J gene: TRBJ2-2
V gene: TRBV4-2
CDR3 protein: ASSQGQGYTGGELF

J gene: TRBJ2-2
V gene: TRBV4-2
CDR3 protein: ASSHTELTGELF

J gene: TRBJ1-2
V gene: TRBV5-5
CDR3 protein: ASSFTGAGYGYT

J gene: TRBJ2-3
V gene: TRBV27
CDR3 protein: ASSSYRDRVTDTQY

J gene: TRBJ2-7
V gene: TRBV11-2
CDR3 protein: ASSLAETSGASSYEQY

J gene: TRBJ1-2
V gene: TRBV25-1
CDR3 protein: ASSESLSYGYT

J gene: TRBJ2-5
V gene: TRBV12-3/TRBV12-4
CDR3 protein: ASSYGGWTQY